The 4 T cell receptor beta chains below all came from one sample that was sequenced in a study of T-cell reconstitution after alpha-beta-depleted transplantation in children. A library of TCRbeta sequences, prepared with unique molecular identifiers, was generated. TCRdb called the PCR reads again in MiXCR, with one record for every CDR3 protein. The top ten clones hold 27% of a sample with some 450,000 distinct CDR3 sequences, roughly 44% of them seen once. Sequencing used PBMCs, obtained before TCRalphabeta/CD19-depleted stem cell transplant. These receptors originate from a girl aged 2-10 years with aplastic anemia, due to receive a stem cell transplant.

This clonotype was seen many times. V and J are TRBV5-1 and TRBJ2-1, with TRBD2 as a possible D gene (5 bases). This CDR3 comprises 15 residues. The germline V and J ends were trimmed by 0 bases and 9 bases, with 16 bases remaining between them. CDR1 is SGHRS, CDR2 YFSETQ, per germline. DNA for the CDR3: TGCGCCAGCAGCTTGGAAACGGGGTATCCTGGTGAGCAGTTCTTC. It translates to CASSLETGYPGEQFF.

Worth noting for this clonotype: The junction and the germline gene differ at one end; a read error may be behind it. CDR3 DNA: TGTGCCCGGAGTGTAAAGGGGGTCGCGGGCGAGCAGTACTTC. It specifies CARSVKGVAGEQYF. The gene calls are TRBV30 and TRBJ2-7; TRBD1 might be the D (6 bases). The germline CDR1 and CDR2 sequences are GTSNPN and SVGIG (reference sequence). This CDR3 has 14 residues.

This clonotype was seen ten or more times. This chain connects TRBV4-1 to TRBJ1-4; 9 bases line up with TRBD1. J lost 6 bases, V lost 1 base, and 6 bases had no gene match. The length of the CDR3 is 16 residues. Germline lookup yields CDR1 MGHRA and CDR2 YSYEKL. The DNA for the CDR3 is TGCGCCAGCAGCCAAGCTCACAGGGGGCCAGATGAAAAACTGTTTTTT. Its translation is CASSQAHRGPDEKLFF.

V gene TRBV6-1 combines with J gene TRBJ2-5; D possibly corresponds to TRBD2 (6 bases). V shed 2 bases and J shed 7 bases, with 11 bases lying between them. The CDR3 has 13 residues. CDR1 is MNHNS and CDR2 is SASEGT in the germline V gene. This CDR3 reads CASSEKEGATQYF. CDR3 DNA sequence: TGTGCCAGCAGTGAAAAGGAGGGTGCGACCCAGTACTTC.